This TCR beta chain was sequenced for a study of T cell repertoires in cytomegalovirus infection. Looking at the study overall: Carrying CMV and the relevant HLA type showed in public TCR beta signatures.

From germline, CDR1 is SGHTA and CDR2 FQGNSA. Trimming removed 7 bases from V and 5 bases from J, with 18 bases in between. This CDR3 has 15 amino acids. One entry per CDR3 protein, called by TCRdb with MiXCR from the reads. The sample carries about 85,000 distinct CDR3 sequences, roughly 44% recorded once. This clonotype turned up a few times. Its antigen is unidentified. The chain joins TRBV7-2 to TRBJ2-1; no clear D gene. This receptor was taken from a human donor in good health (CMV status not recorded). Some clones in this sample may be carry-over from other donors' samples. This specimen consisted of CD8+ T cells from cultured PBMCs, obtained from culture after CMV antigen stimulation. The CDR3 spells CASKARRSLNNEQFF. Written as DNA, the CDR3 is TGTGCCAGCAAAGCGCGGCGGAGCCTTAACAATGAGCAGTTCTTC.